The 13 T cell receptor beta chains listed next were all sequenced from one sample in a study of T cells and Merkel cell carcinoma outcomes (dated by TCRdb to about 2020). The protocol used for the library was the immunoSEQ multiplex PCR assay. In its TCRdb copy, this immuneACCESS table keeps in-frame sequences only and misses some clones. Where compared with another copy, unresolved V genes explain less than half of these, and the others have no known cause. Across this sample there are 1,000 to 1,500 clones, with under 95% seen only once. About 5% of the sample rests with the top ten. The sample comprised tumor tissue from Merkel cell carcinoma. These receptors all stem from a human donor with Merkel cell carcinoma.

The chain carries TRBV28 and TRBJ2-1; D gene uncertain. The ends were cut back, 5 bases at V and 10 bases at J, with 18 bases in the middle. The CDR3 contains 14 residues. Germline CDR1 is MDHEN and CDR2 is SYDVKM. The CDR3 bases are TGTGCCAGCAGTCTCCCGACCAGGATTGGCGAGCAGTTCTTC. Translation: CASSLPTRIGEQFF.

This chain joins TRBV4-2 and TRBJ2-7; TRBD1 matches 7 bases. The CDR3 is 15 residues long. V was pared by 4 bases and J by 2 bases, with 8 bases of the junction left unmatched. The germline V gene encodes CDR1 LGHNA and CDR2 YNFKEQ. CDR3 sequence (DNA): TGTGCCAGCAGCCTCCGCCGGGACAGTCCCTACGAGCAGTACTTC. It encodes CASSLRRDSPYEQYF.

A few counts support this clone. The chain is built from TRBV4-1 and TRBJ2-1; weak D call: TRBD1 (5 bases). Looked up from germline, CDR1 is MGHRA and CDR2 is YSYEKL. Deletions cut 0 bases from V and 9 bases from J, with 12 bases between. The CDR3 runs to 14 residues. The CDR3 DNA follows: TGCGCCAGCAGCCAAGAGGGGCTAGGGCCTGAGCAGTTCTTC. It codes for CASSQEGLGPEQFF.

The chain links TRBV7-9 to TRBJ2-7; perhaps TRBD2 as D (5 bases). V shed 5 bases and J shed 6 bases, with 11 bases lying between them. Germline-derived CDR1 and CDR2 are SEHNR and FQNEAQ (reference sequence). The CDR3 runs 12 residues. CDR3 bases: TGTGCCAGCAGCCCAATTGAGGGCGAGCAGTACTTC. Protein sequence: CASSPIEGEQYF.

The V and J genes are TRBV12-5 and TRBJ2-5; TRBD2 matches at 10 bases. The CDR3 has 17 residues. The germline V gene encodes CDR1 LGHNT and CDR2 FRNRAP. J gave up 2 bases and V 1 base, and 7 bases lay outside the gene matches. The CDR3 here is CASGLGASGSGQETQYF. The CDR3 DNA reads as TGTGCTAGTGGTTTGGGGGCTAGCGGGAGTGGTCAAGAGACCCAGTACTTC.

V usage is TRBV7-2 and J usage is TRBJ2-7; D gene unclear. Germline V lookup: CDR1 SGHTA, CDR2 FQGNSA. This CDR3 contains 15 residues. Trimming shortened V by 0 bases and J by 0 bases, and 9 bases separated the two germline ends. CDR3 bases: TGTGCCAGCAGCTTAGCGGGTAGGAGCTCCTACGAGCAGTACTTC. It yields the protein CASSLAGRSSYEQYF.

V and J are TRBV9 and TRBJ1-2, with D possibly being TRBD1 (5 bases). Germline V lookup: CDR1 SGDLS, CDR2 YYNGEE. The length of the CDR3 is 14 residues. V lost 0 bases to trimming and J lost 2 bases, with 8 bases between them. CDR3 loop: CASSVDPGNYGYTF. CDR3 nucleotides: TGTGCCAGCAGCGTAGATCCAGGGAACTATGGCTACACCTTC. Full variable domain (remainder filled in from reference TRBV9 and TRBJ1-2): DSGVTQTPKHLITATGQRVTLRCSPRSGDLSVYWYQQSLDQGLQFLIQYYNGEERAKGNILERFSAQQFPDLHSELNLSSLELGDSALYFCASSVDPGNYGYTFGSGTRLTVV.

The chain employs TRBV4-2 and TRBJ1-2; D is undetermined. Germline V gene lookup returns CDR1 LGHNA and CDR2 YNFKEQ. The CDR3 covers 15 residues. Deletions cut 0 bases from V and 5 bases from J, with 13 bases between. The CDR3 region has the DNA TGTGCCAGCAGCCAAGATATGGGAGGAGGGTATGGCTACACCTTC. It is translated as CASSQDMGGGYGYTF.

The sample holds one count of this clone. V usage is TRBV10-3 and J usage is TRBJ2-1; 9 nucleotides match TRBD2. Per the germline V gene, CDR1 is ENHRY and CDR2 is SYGVKD. CDR3 size: 16 residues. V lost 2 bases, J lost 7 bases, and 9 bases stayed unmatched. CDR3: CAISERDAGGQNEQFF. As DNA, the CDR3 is TGTGCCATCAGTGAGAGGGACGCGGGGGGGCAGAATGAGCAGTTCTTC.

Regarding this clone: At the DNA level, this CDR3 is encoded by other sequences in the same sample as well. This chain connects TRBV4-1 to TRBJ2-7; 12 bases align to TRBD2. The V gene's germline CDR1 is MGHRA and CDR2 YSYEKL. The J segment lost 4 bases and the V segment lost 4 bases, leaving 5 bases of the junction unmatched. CDR3 length: 15 residues. The CDR3 region is CASSPRTSGTYEQYF. The CDR3 DNA is TGCGCCAGCAGCCCCCGGACTAGCGGGACTTACGAGCAGTACTTC.

The chain recombines TRBV5-6 with TRBJ1-1, with D tentatively TRBD1 (6 bases). The V gene lost 1 base and the J gene lost 5 bases, with 15 bases spanning the gap. The germline V gene has CDR1 SGHDT and CDR2 YYEEEE. The CDR3 runs 15 residues. The CDR3 is CASSLYREAGTEAFF. CDR3 coding DNA: TGTGCCAGCAGCTTGTACAGGGAAGCGGGGACTGAAGCTTTCTTT. Based on the CDR3 plus reference TRBV5-6 and TRBJ1-1, the full variable domain is DAGVTQSPTHLIKTRGQQVTLRCSPKSGHDTVSWYQQALGQGPQFIFQYYEEEERQRGNFPDRFSGHQFPNYSSELNVNALLLGDSALYLCASSLYREAGTEAFFGQGTRLTVV.

V and J are TRBV19 and TRBJ2-3, with TRBD2 identical over 15 bases. This CDR3 spans 17 amino acids. V shed 1 base and J 5 bases; nucleotides not matched to a gene: 4. Germline lookup yields CDR1 LNHDA and CDR2 SQIVND (reference sequence). CDR3 sequence (DNA): TGTGCCAGTAGTATAGGGACTAGCGGGGGGGCCGTAGATACGCAGTATTTT. As protein: CASSIGTSGGAVDTQYF.

This clone appeared once. The chain recombines TRBV20-1 with TRBJ1-2; D uncertain. The CDR3 covers 11 residues. CDR1 is DFQATT and CDR2 is SNEGSKA in the germline V gene (reference sequence). The V gene lost 2 bases and the J gene lost 7 bases, with 8 bases spanning the gap. CDR3 region: CSARREGGYTF. CDR3 sequence (DNA): TGCAGTGCTAGAAGGGAGGGTGGCTACACCTTC.